Sequencing of this T cell receptor (beta chain) was carried out in a study of prognosis after radiotherapy for stage I lung cancer. Multiplex PCR in two rounds served to amplify TCR beta CDR3 from genomic DNA. The first round of PCR was done with primers that matched each TRBV and TRBJ gene. TCRdb used MiXCR to reprocess the multiplex PCR reads, holding one entry per CDR3 protein. This table holds about 12,000 distinct CDR3 sequences, nearly 55% found once. Study-level findings and limits: Lower Shannon entropy after stereotactic body radiation therapy was observed in patients who went on to develop distant metastases.

In the case of this clonotype: Its antigen is as yet unknown. A read error is possible here, since a much larger clone lies one base away.

This CDR3 spans 14 amino acids. Trimming pared 7 bases from V and 0 bases from J, leaving 13 bases between. The material sequenced was PBMCs, taken before or after stereotactic body radiation therapy (not recorded which). This sequence was found in a donor over 45 with non-small cell lung cancer. This sequence joins TRBV12-3 or TRBV12-4 and TRBJ2-7, with D possibly TRBD1 on 5 matching bases. CDR3 nucleotides: TGTGCCAGCATTCGACAGTGCCTCTCCTACGAGCAGTACTTC. Translation: CASIRQCLSYEQYF.